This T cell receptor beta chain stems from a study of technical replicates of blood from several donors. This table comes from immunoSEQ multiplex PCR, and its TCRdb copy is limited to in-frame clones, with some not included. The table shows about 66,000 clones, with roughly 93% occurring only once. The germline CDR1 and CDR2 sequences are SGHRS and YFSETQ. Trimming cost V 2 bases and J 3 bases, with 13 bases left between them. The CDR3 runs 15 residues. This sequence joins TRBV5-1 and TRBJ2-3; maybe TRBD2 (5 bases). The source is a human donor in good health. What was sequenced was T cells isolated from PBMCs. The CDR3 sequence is CASSFEDLGTDTQYF. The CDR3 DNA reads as TGCGCCAGCAGCTTCGAGGACTTGGGGACAGATACGCAGTATTTT. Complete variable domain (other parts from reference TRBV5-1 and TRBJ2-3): KAGVTQTPRYLIKTRGQQVTLSCSPISGHRSVSWYQQTPGQGLQFLFEYFSETQRNKGNFPGRFSGRQFSNSRSEMNVSTLELGDSALYLCASSFEDLGTDTQYFGPGTRLTVL.